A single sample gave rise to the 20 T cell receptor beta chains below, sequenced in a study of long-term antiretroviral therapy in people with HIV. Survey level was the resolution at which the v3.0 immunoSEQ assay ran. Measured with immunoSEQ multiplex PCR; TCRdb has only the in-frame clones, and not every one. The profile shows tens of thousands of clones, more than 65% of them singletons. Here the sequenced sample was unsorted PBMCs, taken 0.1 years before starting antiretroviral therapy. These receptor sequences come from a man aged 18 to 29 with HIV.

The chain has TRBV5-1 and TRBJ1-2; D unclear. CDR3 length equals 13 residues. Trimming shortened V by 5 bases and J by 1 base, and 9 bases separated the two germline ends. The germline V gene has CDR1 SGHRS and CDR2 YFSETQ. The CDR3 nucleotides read TGCGCCAGCAGGCCAGATAGTAACTATGGCTACACCTTC. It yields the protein CASRPDSNYGYTF. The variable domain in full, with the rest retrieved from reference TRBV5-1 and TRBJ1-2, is KAGVTQTPRYLIKTRGQQVTLSCSPISGHRSVSWYQQTPGQGLQFLFEYFSETQRNKGNFPGRFSGRQFSNSRSEMNVSTLELGDSALYLCASRPDSNYGYTFGSGTRLTVV.

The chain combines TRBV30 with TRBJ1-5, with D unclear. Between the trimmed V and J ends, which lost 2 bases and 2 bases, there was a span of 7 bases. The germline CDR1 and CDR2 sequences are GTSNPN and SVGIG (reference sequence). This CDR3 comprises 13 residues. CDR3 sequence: CAWSSGRNQPQHF. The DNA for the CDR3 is TGTGCCTGGAGTTCAGGTCGCAATCAGCCCCAGCATTTT.

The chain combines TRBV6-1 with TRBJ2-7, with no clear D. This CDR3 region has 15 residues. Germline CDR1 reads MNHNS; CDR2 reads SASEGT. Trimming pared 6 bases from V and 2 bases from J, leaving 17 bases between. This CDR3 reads CASSPSPTVPYEQYF. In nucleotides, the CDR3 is TGTGCCAGCAGCCCTTCACCCACAGTACCCTACGAGCAGTACTTC.

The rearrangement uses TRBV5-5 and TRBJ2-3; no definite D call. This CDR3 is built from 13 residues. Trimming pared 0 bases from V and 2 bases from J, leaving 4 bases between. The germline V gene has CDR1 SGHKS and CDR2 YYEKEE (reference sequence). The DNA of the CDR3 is TGTGCCAGCAGCTTGGCCTTCACAGATACGCAGTATTTT. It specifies CASSLAFTDTQYF.

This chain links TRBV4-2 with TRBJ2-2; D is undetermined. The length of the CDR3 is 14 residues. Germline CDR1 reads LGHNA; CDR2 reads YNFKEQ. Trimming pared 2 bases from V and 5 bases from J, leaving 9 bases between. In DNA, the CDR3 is TGTGCCAGCAGCCAACGCCTAGTGACCGGGGAGCTGTTTTTT. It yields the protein CASSQRLVTGELFF.

The DNA for the CDR3 is TGTGCCAGCAGCGTAGGTGGGGGGCGCACAGATACGCAGTATTTT. Translating it yields CASSVGGGRTDTQYF. V usage is TRBV9 and J usage is TRBJ2-3, with D perhaps matching TRBD1 or TRBD2 (6 bases each). Germline loops: CDR1 SGDLS, CDR2 YYNGEE. The V and J ends lost 0 bases and 1 base respectively, with 9 bases between them. CDR3 length: 15 residues.

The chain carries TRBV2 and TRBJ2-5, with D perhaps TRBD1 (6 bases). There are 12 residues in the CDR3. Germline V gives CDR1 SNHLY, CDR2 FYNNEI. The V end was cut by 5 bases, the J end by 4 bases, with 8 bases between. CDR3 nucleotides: TGTGCCAGCAGTTGGGGGCCAGAGACCCAGTACTTC. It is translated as CASSWGPETQYF.

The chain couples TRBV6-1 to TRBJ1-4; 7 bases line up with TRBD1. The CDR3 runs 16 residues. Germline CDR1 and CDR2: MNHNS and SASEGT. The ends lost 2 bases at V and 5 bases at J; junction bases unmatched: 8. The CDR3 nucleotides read TGTGCCAGCAGTGAAATTCCCGGACAGGCGAATGAAAAACTGTTTTTT. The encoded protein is CASSEIPGQANEKLFF.

The CDR3 DNA reads TGTGCCAGCAGCTTGGATCACAGAGACGAGCAGTACTTC. This encodes CASSLDHRDEQYF. This chain uses TRBV5-5 with TRBJ2-7, with D unclear. Trimming pared 0 bases from V and 5 bases from J, leaving 9 bases between. This CDR3 comprises 13 residues. Germline CDR1 reads SGHKS; CDR2 reads YYEKEE (reference sequence).

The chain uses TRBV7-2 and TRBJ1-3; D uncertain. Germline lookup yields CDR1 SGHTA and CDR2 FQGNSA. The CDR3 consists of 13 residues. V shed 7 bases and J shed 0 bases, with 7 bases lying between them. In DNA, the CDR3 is TGTGCCAGCACCGGGTACTCTGGAAACACCATATATTTT. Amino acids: CASTGYSGNTIYF.

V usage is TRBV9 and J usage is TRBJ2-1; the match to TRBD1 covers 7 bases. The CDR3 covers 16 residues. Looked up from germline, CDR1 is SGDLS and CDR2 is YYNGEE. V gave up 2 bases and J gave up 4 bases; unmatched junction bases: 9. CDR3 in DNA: TGTGCCAGCAGCGTGGCGAGACAGGACAGGTACAATGAGCAGTTCTTC. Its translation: CASSVARQDRYNEQFF.

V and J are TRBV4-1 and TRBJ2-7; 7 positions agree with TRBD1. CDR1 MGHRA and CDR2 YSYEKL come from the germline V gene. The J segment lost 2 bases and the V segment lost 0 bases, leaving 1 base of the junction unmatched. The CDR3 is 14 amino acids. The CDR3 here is CASSQEDRTYEQYF. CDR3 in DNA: TGCGCCAGCAGCCAAGAGGACAGGACCTACGAGCAGTACTTC.

The DNA of the CDR3 is TGTGCCTGGGAGTACATGGGGAACACTGAAGCTTTCTTT. Translated: CAWEYMGNTEAFF. The chain has TRBV30 and TRBJ1-1, with D unresolved. This CDR3 is built from 13 residues. Germline V gives CDR1 GTSNPN, CDR2 SVGIG (reference sequence). Deletions cut 5 bases from V and 1 base from J, with 11 bases between.

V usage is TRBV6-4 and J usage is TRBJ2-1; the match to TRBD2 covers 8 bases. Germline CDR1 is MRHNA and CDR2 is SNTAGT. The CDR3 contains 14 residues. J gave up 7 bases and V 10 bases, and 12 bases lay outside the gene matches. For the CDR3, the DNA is TGTGCCACCAAGCGGGAGTTGGGGCTAAATGAGCAGTTCTTC. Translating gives CATKRELGLNEQFF.

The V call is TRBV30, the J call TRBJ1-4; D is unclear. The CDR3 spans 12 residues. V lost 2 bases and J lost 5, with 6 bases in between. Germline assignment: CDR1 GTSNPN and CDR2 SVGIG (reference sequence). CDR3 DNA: TGTGCCTGGAGTTCATTGAATGAAAAACTGTTTTTT. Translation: CAWSSLNEKLFF.

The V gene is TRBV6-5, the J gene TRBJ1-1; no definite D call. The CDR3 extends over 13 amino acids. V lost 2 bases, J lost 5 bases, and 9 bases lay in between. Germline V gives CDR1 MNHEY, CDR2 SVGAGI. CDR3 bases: TGTGCCAGCAGTTACAGCTTGATTACTGAAGCTTTCTTT. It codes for CASSYSLITEAFF.

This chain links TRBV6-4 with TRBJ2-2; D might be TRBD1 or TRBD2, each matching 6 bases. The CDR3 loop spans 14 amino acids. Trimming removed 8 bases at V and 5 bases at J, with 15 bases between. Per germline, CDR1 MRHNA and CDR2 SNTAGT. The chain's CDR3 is CASGPGADTGELFF. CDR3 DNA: TGTGCCAGCGGTCCGGGGGCGGATACCGGGGAGCTGTTTTTT.

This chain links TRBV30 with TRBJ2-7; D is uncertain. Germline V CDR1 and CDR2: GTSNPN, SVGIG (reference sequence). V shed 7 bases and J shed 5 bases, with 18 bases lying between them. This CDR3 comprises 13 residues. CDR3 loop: CAFPVRDSNEQYF. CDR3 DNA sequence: TGTGCCTTCCCTGTAAGGGATAGCAACGAGCAGTACTTC.

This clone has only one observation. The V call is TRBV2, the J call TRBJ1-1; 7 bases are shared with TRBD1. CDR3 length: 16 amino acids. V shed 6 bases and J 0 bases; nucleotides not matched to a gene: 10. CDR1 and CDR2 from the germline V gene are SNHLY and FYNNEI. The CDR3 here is CASRVDRDKLNTEAFF. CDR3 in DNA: TGTGCCAGCAGAGTAGACAGGGATAAACTGAACACTGAAGCTTTCTTT.

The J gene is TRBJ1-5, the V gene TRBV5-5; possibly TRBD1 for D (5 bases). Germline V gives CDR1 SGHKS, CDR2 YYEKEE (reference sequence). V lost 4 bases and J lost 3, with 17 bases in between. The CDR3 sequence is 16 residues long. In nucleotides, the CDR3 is TGTGCCAGCAGCCCAGGGACCGGGCAGGACAATCAGCCCCAGCATTTT. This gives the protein CASSPGTGQDNQPQHF.